A selection of T cell receptor beta chains follows, all from one sample in a study of radiation and T cells in renal cell carcinoma. Data came from immunoSEQ multiplex PCR; TCRdb stores just in-frame clones and leaves some out. The repertoire consists of 160,000 or so clones, with approximately 90% occurring once and the leading ten covering approximately 12%. The sequencing here drew on blood, taken from a patient whose treatment included radiotherapy and nephrectomy. All receptors come from a woman in her forties or fifties with renal cell carcinoma. Each CDR3 is given with its conserved first and last residue. Fields, in order: V gene, J gene, D gene, clone size, CDR3 DNA, CDR3 protein. D genes are given only for firm matches. Size values are once, few and many counts, or a class for expanded clones, and some rows have none.

v_gene: TRBV2
j_gene: TRBJ1-2
d_gene: -
abundance: -
CDR3nt: TGTGCCAGCAGTGAACTGCTGACTAACTATGGCTACACCTTC
CDR3aa: CASSELLTNYGYTF

v_gene: TRBV18
j_gene: TRBJ1-1
d_gene: -
abundance: -
CDR3nt: TGTGCCAGCTCGTCTACTCAGGGGTCCGGAGCTGAAGCTTTCTTT
CDR3aa: CASSSTQGSGAEAFF

v_gene: TRBV5-5
j_gene: TRBJ2-1
d_gene: TRBD2
abundance: few
CDR3nt: TGTGCCAGCAGCCCCCTACCGGGACTAGCAATTCCCTACAATGAGCAGTTCTTC
CDR3aa: CASSPLPGLAIPYNEQFF

v_gene: TRBV6-1
j_gene: TRBJ2-1
d_gene: -
abundance: once
CDR3nt: TGTGCCAGCAGTGAAGCGTCGGGGTATGAGCAGTTCTTC
CDR3aa: CASSEASGYEQFF

v_gene: TRBV28
j_gene: TRBJ1-5
d_gene: -
abundance: -
CDR3nt: TGTGCCATCTTAGGGGCAGGGAATCAGCCCCAGCATTTT
CDR3aa: CAILGAGNQPQHF

v_gene: TRBV6-6
j_gene: TRBJ1-1
d_gene: -
abundance: -
CDR3nt: TGTGCCAGCAGTCCACATAGGGGGGTAGGGAACACTGAAGCTTTCTTT
CDR3aa: CASSPHRGVGNTEAFF

v_gene: TRBV6-5
j_gene: TRBJ1-1
d_gene: -
abundance: -
CDR3nt: TGTGCCAGCACCTCCATCGTCACTGAAGCTTTCTTT
CDR3aa: CASTSIVTEAFF

v_gene: TRBV5-5
j_gene: TRBJ2-2
d_gene: TRBD2
abundance: -
CDR3nt: TGCGCCAGCAGCCTCTCGGGGGGGCCGACCGGGGAGCTGTTTTTT
CDR3aa: CASSLSGGPTGELFF

v_gene: TRBV6-1
j_gene: TRBJ2-1
d_gene: -
abundance: -
CDR3nt: TGTGCCGGCCAGACAGGTAACTACAATGAGCAGTTCTTC
CDR3aa: CAGQTGNYNEQFF

v_gene: TRBV5-1
j_gene: TRBJ1-2
d_gene: -
abundance: -
CDR3nt: TGCGCCAGCAGCTTGGCGACAGACAACTATGGCTACACCTTC
CDR3aa: CASSLATDNYGYTF

v_gene: TRBV9
j_gene: TRBJ2-2
d_gene: TRBD2
abundance: once
CDR3nt: TGTGCCAGCATGGCGGGGGGATACACCGGGGAGCTGTTTTTT
CDR3aa: CASMAGGYTGELFF

v_gene: TRBV4-1
j_gene: TRBJ1-2
d_gene: -
abundance: few
CDR3nt: TGCGCCAGCAGCCCGTCGGGCCATGGCTACACCTTC
CDR3aa: CASSPSGHGYTF

v_gene: TRBV6-1
j_gene: TRBJ1-1
d_gene: -
abundance: -
CDR3nt: TGTGCCAGCAGTAGGGACTTACAGAACACTGAAGCTTTCTTT
CDR3aa: CASSRDLQNTEAFF

v_gene: TRBV6-1
j_gene: TRBJ2-5
d_gene: TRBD2
abundance: once
CDR3nt: TGTGCCAGCAGTGAACTGGGACTAGCGACAGAGACCCAGTACTTC
CDR3aa: CASSELGLATETQYF

v_gene: TRBV18
j_gene: TRBJ2-1
d_gene: -
abundance: once
CDR3nt: TGTGCCAGCTCGACAGGACCAAGTTCCGATGAGCAGTTCTTC
CDR3aa: CASSTGPSSDEQFF

v_gene: TRBV19
j_gene: TRBJ2-5
d_gene: TRBD1
abundance: -
CDR3nt: TGTGCCAGCCGCCGACAGGGGAGTTCAGAAGAGACCCAGTACTTC
CDR3aa: CASRRQGSSEETQYF

v_gene: TRBV12-5
j_gene: TRBJ2-1
d_gene: -
abundance: -
CDR3nt: TGTGCTAGCCAAGGGATAGGTAATGAGCAGTTCTTC
CDR3aa: CASQGIGNEQFF

v_gene: TRBV7-3
j_gene: TRBJ2-1
d_gene: TRBD2
abundance: -
CDR3nt: TGTGCCAGCAGCGAACTAGCGGGGTCCTACAATGAGCAGTTCTTC
CDR3aa: CASSELAGSYNEQFF

v_gene: TRBV4-2
j_gene: TRBJ1-2
d_gene: -
abundance: once
CDR3nt: TGTGCCAGCAGCTCACCCCCCCTGTATGGCTACACCTTC
CDR3aa: CASSSPPLYGYTF

v_gene: TRBV2
j_gene: TRBJ1-1
d_gene: -
abundance: few
CDR3nt: TGTGCCAGCAGTCCTACCCGGACTGCCACTGAAGCTTTCTTT
CDR3aa: CASSPTRTATEAFF

v_gene: TRBV6-6
j_gene: TRBJ2-1
d_gene: -
abundance: -
CDR3nt: TGTGCCGCCTCCGACCCTCGGGGTAATGAGCAGTTCTTC
CDR3aa: CAASDPRGNEQFF

v_gene: TRBV9
j_gene: TRBJ2-7
d_gene: TRBD1
abundance: -
CDR3nt: TGTGCCAGCAGCGCCTCTGACAGGGGCTACACACTCTACGAGCAGTACTTC
CDR3aa: CASSASDRGYTLYEQYF

v_gene: TRBV9
j_gene: TRBJ1-3
d_gene: -
abundance: -
CDR3nt: TGTGCCAGCAGCTCAGGCAGGTCTTCTGGAAACACCATATATTTT
CDR3aa: CASSSGRSSGNTIYF

v_gene: TRBV13
j_gene: TRBJ1-1
d_gene: -
abundance: -
CDR3nt: TGTGCCAGCAGCTCCCAGGGAGGGGGCACTGAAGCTTTCTTT
CDR3aa: CASSSQGGGTEAFF

v_gene: TRBV10-3
j_gene: TRBJ1-5
d_gene: -
abundance: few
CDR3nt: TGTGCCATCACGGGAGAACTCAATCAGCCCCAGCATTTT
CDR3aa: CAITGELNQPQHF

v_gene: TRBV4-2
j_gene: TRBJ1-2
d_gene: -
abundance: once
CDR3nt: TGTGCCAGCAGCCAAGGGTATAGTGGCTACACCTTC
CDR3aa: CASSQGYSGYTF

v_gene: TRBV15
j_gene: TRBJ1-1
d_gene: -
abundance: -
CDR3nt: TGTGCCACCAGCAGAGTAGGTGGATTGGTGATGCCCTCCTCTGAAGCTTTCTTT
CDR3aa: CATSRVGGLVMPSSEAFF

v_gene: TRBV2
j_gene: TRBJ1-1
d_gene: -
abundance: -
CDR3nt: TGTGCCAGCAGGCCGGGGGTGGGAAGAGCGGCTGAAGCTTTCTTT
CDR3aa: CASRPGVGRAAEAFF

v_gene: TRBV7-9
j_gene: TRBJ2-7
d_gene: TRBD1
abundance: -
CDR3nt: TGTGCCAGCAGCTTAGTGGGACAGCCTGACTCCTACGAGCAGTACTTC
CDR3aa: CASSLVGQPDSYEQYF

v_gene: TRBV5-1
j_gene: TRBJ2-3
d_gene: -
abundance: -
CDR3nt: TGCGCCAGCTGGTCACAGGTGCTCACAGATACGCAGTATTTT
CDR3aa: CASWSQVLTDTQYF

v_gene: TRBV7-2
j_gene: TRBJ1-2
d_gene: -
abundance: -
CDR3nt: TGTGCCAGCAGCCACCAGGGTCGCACGATGGGCTACACCTTC
CDR3aa: CASSHQGRTMGYTF

v_gene: TRBV29-1
j_gene: TRBJ2-1
d_gene: -
abundance: -
CDR3nt: TGCAGCGGAACGGGACACCCGAGCTCCTACAATGGGCAGTTCTTC
CDR3aa: CSGTGHPSSYNGQFF

v_gene: TRBV6-6
j_gene: TRBJ1-2
d_gene: -
abundance: -
CDR3nt: TGTGCCAGCAAAGGACAGCCTGACTATGGCTACACCTTC
CDR3aa: CASKGQPDYGYTF

v_gene: TRBV6-1
j_gene: TRBJ1-5
d_gene: -
abundance: -
CDR3nt: TGTGCCAGCAGTGCAGGGGAGTGGAGCAATCAGCCCCAGCATTTT
CDR3aa: CASSAGEWSNQPQHF

v_gene: TRBV11-2
j_gene: TRBJ1-1
d_gene: -
abundance: -
CDR3nt: TGTGCCAGCAGTAGGGGGTTAAGCACTGAAGCTTTCTTT
CDR3aa: CASSRGLSTEAFF

v_gene: TRBV12-2
j_gene: TRBJ2-7
d_gene: -
abundance: -
CDR3nt: TGTGCAAGTCGCTCCCGATTGGACGAGCAGTACTTC
CDR3aa: CASRSRLDEQYF

v_gene: TRBV10-2
j_gene: TRBJ2-1
d_gene: -
abundance: -
CDR3nt: TGCGCCAGCAGTGAGTCCGGTAGCGGCTCCTACAATGAGCAGTTCTTC
CDR3aa: CASSESGSGSYNEQFF

v_gene: TRBV29-1
j_gene: TRBJ1-2
d_gene: -
abundance: once
CDR3nt: TGCAGCGTTGAAGGGTACAGGGAGGTCGACGGCTACACCTTC
CDR3aa: CSVEGYREVDGYTF

v_gene: TRBV7-2
j_gene: TRBJ2-3
d_gene: TRBD2
abundance: -
CDR3nt: TGTGCCAGCAGCTTTCTAGCGGGGGGGCCGACAGATACGCAGTATTTT
CDR3aa: CASSFLAGGPTDTQYF

v_gene: TRBV4-2
j_gene: TRBJ1-2
d_gene: TRBD1
abundance: once
CDR3nt: TGTGCCAGCAGCCAAGGCAGGGGGGGTAACTATGGCTACACCTTC
CDR3aa: CASSQGRGGNYGYTF

v_gene: TRBV5-1
j_gene: TRBJ2-5
d_gene: -
abundance: -
CDR3nt: TGCGCCAGCAGCTTGGTATCCGGGACCCAAGAGACCCAGTACTTC
CDR3aa: CASSLVSGTQETQYF

v_gene: TRBV30
j_gene: TRBJ1-1
d_gene: -
abundance: -
CDR3nt: TGTGCCTGGAGTACGGGGGTGGACACTGAAGCTTTCTTT
CDR3aa: CAWSTGVDTEAFF

v_gene: TRBV6-5
j_gene: TRBJ1-1
d_gene: TRBD1
abundance: -
CDR3nt: TGTGCCAGCAGTTCGGGGACAGGGGGCAACACTGAAGCTTTCTTT
CDR3aa: CASSSGTGGNTEAFF

v_gene: TRBV13
j_gene: TRBJ2-7
d_gene: -
abundance: -
CDR3nt: TGTGCCAGCAGCTCCGGGCTAGCGCTTATATACGAGCAGTACTTC
CDR3aa: CASSSGLALIYEQYF

v_gene: TRBV5-1
j_gene: TRBJ2-3
d_gene: -
abundance: -
CDR3nt: TGCGCCAGCAGCATTTCAGGGTATAGCACAGATACGCAGTATTTT
CDR3aa: CASSISGYSTDTQYF

v_gene: TRBV11-2
j_gene: TRBJ1-6
d_gene: -
abundance: -
CDR3nt: TGTGCCAGCAGCTTAGAAGAGGACAGCTATTCACCCCTCCACTTT
CDR3aa: CASSLEEDSYSPLHF

v_gene: TRBV5-4
j_gene: TRBJ2-2
d_gene: TRBD2
abundance: -
CDR3nt: TGTGCCAGCAGCTTGGCTACTAGCGGGGACACCGGGGAGCTGTTTTTT
CDR3aa: CASSLATSGDTGELFF

v_gene: TRBV2
j_gene: TRBJ1-1
d_gene: -
abundance: -
CDR3nt: TGTGCCAGCTTCCCCCCGCTTAACACTGAAGCTTTCTTT
CDR3aa: CASFPPLNTEAFF

v_gene: TRBV9
j_gene: TRBJ2-7
d_gene: -
abundance: -
CDR3nt: TGTGCCAGCAGCGTTGGGACCCCTCCCTACGAGCAGTACTTC
CDR3aa: CASSVGTPPYEQYF

v_gene: TRBV10-3
j_gene: TRBJ1-1
d_gene: TRBD1
abundance: -
CDR3nt: TGTGCCACAGGGACAGGGATAAACACTGAAGCTTTCTTT
CDR3aa: CATGTGINTEAFF